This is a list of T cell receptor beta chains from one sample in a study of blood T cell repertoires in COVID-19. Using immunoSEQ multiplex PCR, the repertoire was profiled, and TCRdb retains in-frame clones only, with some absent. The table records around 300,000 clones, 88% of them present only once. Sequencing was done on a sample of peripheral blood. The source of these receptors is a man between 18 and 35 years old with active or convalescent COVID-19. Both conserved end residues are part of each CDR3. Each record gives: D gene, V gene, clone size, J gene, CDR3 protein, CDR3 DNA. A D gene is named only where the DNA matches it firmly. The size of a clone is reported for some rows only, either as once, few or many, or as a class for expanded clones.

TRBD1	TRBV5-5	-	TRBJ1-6	CASNGDRGNSPLHF	TGTGCCAGCAACGGGGACAGGGGAAATTCACCCCTCCACTTT
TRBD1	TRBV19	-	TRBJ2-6	CASSIKTGGGSGANVLTF	TGTGCCAGTAGTATAAAAACAGGGGGTGGTTCTGGGGCCAACGTCCTGACTTTC
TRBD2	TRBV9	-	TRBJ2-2	CASSDQTGTRLAGELFF	TGTGCCAGCAGCGACCAGACCGGGACTAGGCTGGCCGGGGAGCTGTTTTTT
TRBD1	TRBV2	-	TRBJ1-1	CARGQGARTEAFF	TGTGCCAGAGGACAGGGGGCGAGGACTGAAGCTTTCTTT
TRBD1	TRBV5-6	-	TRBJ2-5	CASSNRDRGFQETQYF	TGTGCCAGCAGCAACCGGGACAGGGGATTTCAAGAGACCCAGTACTTC
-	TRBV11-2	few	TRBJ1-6	CASSLNRDGPLHF	TGTGCCAGCAGCTTGAACAGGGATGGGCCCCTCCACTTT
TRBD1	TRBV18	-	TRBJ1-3	CASSVDRGLSGNTIYF	TGTGCCAGCTCAGTCGACAGGGGGCTATCTGGAAACACCATATATTTT
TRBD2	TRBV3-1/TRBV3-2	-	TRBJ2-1	CASSQDLLTSGGNEQFF	TGTGCCAGCAGCCAAGACCTCCTGACTAGCGGGGGGAATGAGCAGTTCTTC
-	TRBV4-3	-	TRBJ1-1	CASSQIVSGWQNTEAFF	TGCGCCAGCAGCCAAATAGTTTCGGGGTGGCAGAACACTGAAGCTTTCTTT
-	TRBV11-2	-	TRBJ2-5	CASSLDGHQETQYF	TGTGCCAGCAGCTTAGATGGGCACCAAGAGACCCAGTACTTC
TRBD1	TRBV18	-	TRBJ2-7	CASSPYRGTYEQYF	TGTGCCAGCTCACCCTACAGGGGGACCTACGAGCAGTACTTC
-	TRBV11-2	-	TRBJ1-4	CASSLVLEKLFF	TGTGCCAGCAGCTTAGTCCTCGAAAAACTGTTTTTT
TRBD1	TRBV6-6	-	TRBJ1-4	CASFSGTGLRGKLFF	TGTGCCAGCTTCTCCGGGACAGGGTTACGTGGAAAACTGTTTTTT
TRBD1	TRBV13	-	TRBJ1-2	CASSPPWDRIYGYTF	TGTGCCAGCAGCCCGCCGTGGGACAGGATCTATGGCTACACCTTC
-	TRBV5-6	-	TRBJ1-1	CASSFIGLKNTEAFF	TGTGCCAGCAGCTTTATCGGTCTGAAGAACACTGAAGCTTTCTTT
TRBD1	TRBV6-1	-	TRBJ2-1	CASSESGQAYNEQFF	TGTGCCAGCAGTGAGTCGGGACAGGCCTACAATGAGCAGTTCTTC
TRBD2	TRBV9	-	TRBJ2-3	CASSGRLAGVDTQYF	TGTGCCAGCAGCGGTAGACTAGCGGGGGTAGATACGCAGTATTTT
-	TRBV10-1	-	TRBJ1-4	CASSESTGNGKLFF	TGCGCCAGCAGTGAGTCGACTGGCAACGGGAAACTGTTTTTT
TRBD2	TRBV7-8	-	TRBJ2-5	CASSLGGGAVETQYF	TGTGCCAGCAGCTTGGGCGGGGGGGCAGTAGAGACCCAGTACTTC
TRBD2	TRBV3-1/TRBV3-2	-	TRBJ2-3	CASSQDYGTSGGFLYTQYF	TGTGCCAGCAGCCAAGATTATGGGACTAGCGGGGGGTTTTTGTATACGCAGTATTTT
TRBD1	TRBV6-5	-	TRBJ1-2	CASSLQGAPGYTF	TGTGCCAGCAGCTTACAGGGGGCGCCTGGCTACACCTTC
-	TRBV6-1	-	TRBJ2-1	CASSELWGAYNEQFF	TGTGCCAGCAGTGAATTGTGGGGGGCCTACAATGAGCAGTTCTTC
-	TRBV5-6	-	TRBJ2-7	CASSGGVSYEQYF	TGTGCCAGCAGCGGAGGGGTTTCCTACGAGCAGTACTTC
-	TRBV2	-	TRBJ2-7	CASKVEAPSEQYF	TGTGCCAGTAAGGTGGAGGCCCCCTCCGAGCAGTACTTC
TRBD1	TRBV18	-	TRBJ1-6	CASSPTRTGGNSPLHF	TGTGCCAGCTCACCGACTCGGACAGGGGGGAATTCACCCCTCCACTTT
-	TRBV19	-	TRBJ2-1	CASSIARNEQFF	TGTGCCAGTAGTATCGCGCGGAATGAGCAGTTCTTC
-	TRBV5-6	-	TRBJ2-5	CASCRGSQETQYF	TGTGCCAGCTGCCGGGGATCGCAAGAGACCCAGTACTTC
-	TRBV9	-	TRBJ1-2	CASSQQTGLEDGYTF	TGTGCCAGCAGCCAGCAAACAGGGTTGGAGGATGGCTACACCTTC